The 16 T cell receptor beta chains listed next were all sequenced from one sample in a study of blood T cell repertoires in COVID-19. TCRdb keeps only in-frame clones here, not all; method: immunoSEQ multiplex PCR. The data show approximately 68,000 clones, about nine tenths seen once. What was sequenced was peripheral blood. The receptors were gathered from a man aged 50 to 60 with active COVID-19.

This rearrangement joins TRBV27 to TRBJ2-2; 7 positions agree with TRBD2. V gave up 6 bases and J gave up 0 bases; unmatched junction bases: 19. Germline V gene sequence: CDR1 MNHEY, CDR2 SMNVEV (reference sequence). This CDR3 is 20 amino acids long. CDR3 coding DNA: TGTGCCAGCAGGAGATTAGCGGGCACCATACAAACTTCGAACACCGGGGAGCTGTTTTTT. It yields the protein CASRRLAGTIQTSNTGELFF.

This clone was seen only a few times. CDR3: CASSASLSIYGLAGFQETQYF. CDR3 sequence (DNA): TGTGCCAGCAGCGCAAGTCTCTCTATTTATGGACTAGCGGGTTTCCAAGAGACCCAGTACTTC. This chain uses TRBV9 with TRBJ2-5; TRBD2 aligns across 11 bases. The V segment lost 3 bases and the J segment 1 base; nucleotides outside the gene matches: 20. The CDR3 spans 21 residues. From germline, CDR1 is SGDLS and CDR2 YYNGEE.

The chain has TRBV29-1 and TRBJ1-1; no clear D gene. CDR1 is SQVTM and CDR2 is ANQGSEA in the germline V gene. The CDR3 is made up of 15 amino acids. The V and J ends lost 6 bases and 3 bases respectively, with 20 bases between them. CDR3 sequence reads: CSVEQGRAGYTEAFF. Here the CDR3 DNA reads TGCAGCGTGGAACAAGGGAGGGCGGGGTACACTGAAGCTTTCTTT.

The rearrangement joins TRBV4-3 to TRBJ2-7; D perhaps matches TRBD1 (7 bases). In germline, CDR1 is LGHNA, CDR2 YSLEER. CDR3 length: 17 amino acids. Trimming removed 0 bases at V and 2 bases at J, with 17 bases between. The CDR3 sequence is CASSQDRRVTGPYEQYF. The CDR3 coding sequence is TGCGCCAGCAGCCAAGATAGGAGGGTGACAGGGCCCTACGAGCAGTACTTC.

This chain joins TRBV5-4 and TRBJ2-5; D unresolved. Germline V lookup: CDR1 SGHNT, CDR2 YYREEE (reference sequence). The CDR3 totals 15 residues. With 4 bases removed from V and 5 bases from J, the gap between germline ends came to 18 bases. CDR3 nucleotide sequence: TGTGCCAGCAGCCCTAACTCCTTTACGATCGAGACCCAGTACTTC. Protein product: CASSPNSFTIETQYF.

The table lists this clone with a few counts. The genes are TRBV2 and TRBJ2-7, with no clear D. The CDR3 has 13 amino acids. The V end was cut by 7 bases, the J end by 3 bases, with 13 bases between. CDR1 is SNHLY and CDR2 is FYNNEI in the germline V gene. The DNA for the CDR3 is TGTGCCAGCAAATCTTACAGCAACTACGAGCAGTACTTC. Encoded protein: CASKSYSNYEQYF.

The genes are TRBV18 and TRBJ1-2; perhaps TRBD1 as D (6 bases). CDR3 size: 13 residues. The V end lost 3 bases, the J end lost 3 bases, and 8 bases lay between the germline ends. Germline V gives CDR1 KGHSH, CDR2 LQKENI. CDR3 loop: CASSPQGYYGYTF. The CDR3 nucleotides are TGTGCCAGCTCACCCCAGGGGTACTATGGCTACACCTTC.

The chain couples TRBV19 to TRBJ2-7, with 7 bases that match TRBD2. Germline V gene lookup returns CDR1 LNHDA and CDR2 SQIVND (reference sequence). The CDR3 covers 15 residues. J was trimmed by 6 bases and V by 5 bases; bases with no gene match: 13. CDR3 loop: CASSSDGRRTSEQYF. The CDR3 DNA reads as TGTGCCAGTAGTTCCGACGGGAGGCGAACTAGCGAGCAGTACTTC.

This clone showed up just once. The chain links TRBV18 to TRBJ1-1, with TRBD1 matching 8 bases. Germline V lookup: CDR1 KGHSH, CDR2 LQKENI. The CDR3 loop spans 13 amino acids. Trimming removed 5 bases from V and 5 bases from J; junction bases left unmatched: 4. The CDR3, as DNA: TGTGCCAGCTCAAGGACAGGGAGTACTGAAGCTTTCTTT. Translated: CASSRTGSTEAFF.

The chain is built from TRBV4-2 and TRBJ2-3, with 10 bases identical to TRBD2. V was clipped by 4 bases and J by 4 bases; unmatched bases: 8. Germline V gene sequence: CDR1 LGHNA, CDR2 YNFKEQ. The CDR3 contains 16 residues. The CDR3 is CASSPPSGSVPDTQYF. The DNA for the CDR3 is TGTGCCAGCAGCCCCCCTAGCGGGAGCGTCCCAGATACGCAGTATTTT.

The gene calls are TRBV3-1 (or the pseudogene TRBV3-2) and TRBJ2-2, with 10 bases lining up with TRBD2. This CDR3 region has 16 residues. The germline V gene has CDR1 LGHDT and CDR2 YNNKEL (reference sequence). V was pared by 5 bases and J by 6 bases, with 9 bases of the junction left unmatched. Here the CDR3 DNA reads TGTGCCAGCAGCGCCCGGACTAGCGGAGGGCCCGGGGAGCTGTTTTTT. Protein sequence: CASSARTSGGPGELFF.

The J gene is TRBJ2-2, the V gene TRBV24-1; 7 nucleotides line up with TRBD1. Looked up from germline, CDR1 is KGHDR and CDR2 is SFDVKD. The V and J ends lost 0 bases and 5 bases, in that order; junction bases with no gene match: 2. This CDR3 region has 15 residues. CDR3 sequence: CATSDLLRGTGELFF. Written as DNA, the CDR3 is TGTGCCACCAGTGATTTGCTCAGGGGGACCGGGGAGCTGTTTTTT.

The V and J genes are TRBV7-6 and TRBJ1-6, with D possibly matching TRBD1 (6 bases). The CDR3 covers 17 residues. The germline gives CDR1 SGHVS, CDR2 FNYEAQ. Trimming removed 5 bases from V and 6 bases from J, with 20 bases in between. In DNA, the CDR3 is TGTGCCAGCAGCCAAAGCGGGGGGGCAGCTTTTAATTCACCCCTCCACTTT. Protein: CASSQSGGAAFNSPLHF. The complete variable domain, with remaining parts taken from reference TRBV7-6 and TRBJ1-6, reads GAGVSQSPRYKVTKRGQDVALRCDPISGHVSLYWYRQALGQGPEFLTYFNYEAQQDKSGLPNDRFSAERPEGSISTLTIQRTEQRDSAMYRCASSQSGGAAFNSPLHFGNGTRLTVT.

The chain has TRBV19 and TRBJ1-1; D may be TRBD1 (5 bases). Between the trimmed V and J ends, which lost 5 bases and 2 bases, there was a span of 15 bases. CDR1 and CDR2 from the germline V gene are LNHDA and SQIVND (reference sequence). The CDR3 consists of 15 residues. CDR3 region: CASSVQTASNTEAFF. The CDR3 region has the DNA TGTGCCAGTAGTGTTCAGACAGCGTCAAACACTGAAGCTTTCTTT. The variable domain in full, completed from reference TRBV19 and TRBJ1-1, reads DGGITQSPKYLFRKEGQNVTLSCEQNLNHDAMYWYRQDPGQGLRLIYYSQIVNDFQKGDIAEGYSVSREKKESFPLTVTSAQKNPTAFYLCASSVQTASNTEAFFGQGTRLTVV.

Regarding this clone: Other DNA variants within this sample encode the same CDR3. The chain carries TRBV24-1 and TRBJ2-2; 7 bases agree with TRBD2. Germline values: CDR1 KGHDR, CDR2 SFDVKD. This CDR3 is built from 15 residues. The trim removed 3 bases at V and 2 bases at J, leaving 2 bases unmatched. CDR3 protein: CATSDLAVNTGELFF. Here the CDR3 DNA reads TGTGCCACCAGTGATCTAGCGGTAAACACCGGGGAGCTGTTTTTT.

The V and J genes are TRBV6-5 and TRBJ1-1; D not resolved. Trimming left V 3 bases short and J 2 bases short, with 7 bases between. The germline gives CDR1 MNHEY, CDR2 SVGAGI. The CDR3 runs to 13 residues. Here the CDR3 reads CASSYGINTEAFF. CDR3 coding DNA: TGTGCCAGCAGTTATGGCATAAACACTGAAGCTTTCTTT.